This T cell receptor beta chain was identified during a study of shared clonotypes between healthy human individuals (dated by TCRdb to 2018 to 2020). Broadly, across the study: The cohort included three men and a couple of women between 18 and 49 years of age. Per donor, three plates each were used for CD4 naive and CD4 memory, two for CD8 naive, and one for CD8 memory. The study deeply sequenced blood TCR repertoires of several healthy adults to estimate repertoire size and the extent of clonotype sharing between individuals. Libraries were prepared and TCR repertoires were sequenced by different laboratories using diverse techniques, in order to increase sequencing depth and limit assay-specific biases. Leukapheresis yielded between about 0.85 and 10 billion PBMCs per donor.

Turning to this clone: Its antigen remains unidentified. Base qualities were left out, and no much larger clone turns up one base away.

The donors were healthy, HIV-negative adults with no recently reported acute infections or vaccinations. Every donor was a Caucasian adult living in Nashville, Tennessee, USA. CD4+ T cells were enriched by magnetic negative selection; naive cells were then positively selected on CD45RA, and the negative fraction formed the memory subset. Blood was collected by leukapheresis, and PBMCs were isolated by Ficoll-Histopaque density gradient centrifugation and then cryopreserved in liquid nitrogen vapor phase. Analytical flow cytometry was used to check the purity and quantity of each magnetically sorted T cell population. Genomic DNA was isolated from every sorted fraction and measured by UV absorbance on a Nanodrop 2000c. Beyond this particular receptor, the publication reports: Estimated clonotype richness was generally larger for naive than for memory subsets. Because the study included only a small number of donors, the genetic and exposure-history diversity represented was limited. Sampling was restricted to blood, and TCR repertoires in tissue are likely to differ from TCR repertoires in blood. Pairwise subsampling led to the expectation that sequencing depth would affect the degree of clonotype sharing among donors. Across several donors, approximately 4.6% of naive CD4, roughly 3.5% of naive CD8, approximately 2.5% of memory CD4, and roughly 0.4% of memory CD8 clonotypes were shared. Compared with non-shared clonotypes, the clonotypes found in all four sorted-subset donors had higher generation probabilities. Incomplete sequencing was indicated by rarefaction of sorted-subset datasets, despite the large sequencing depth.

TCR CDR3 regions were amplified from genomic DNA by multiplex PCR using the deep immunoSEQ assay. For each cell subset, the extracted genomic DNA was distributed evenly across all wells of several immunoSEQ 96-well plates, and each plate served as one replicate. For sorted subsets, about 200 ng genomic DNA, equal to some 28,000 T cell genomes, was loaded into each replicate PCR. Purified libraries were quantified with a Qubit 3.0 fluorometer, sized on a Bioanalyzer 2100, and re-quantified with the KAPA Library Quantification kit. Each immunoSEQ 96-well plate was sequenced on its own single-read 150-cycle Illumina NextSeq 550 flow cell. In the authors' own workflow: Because the immunoSEQ output included only junctional sequences and no quality scores, the filtering could not be the same as the filtering used for full-length reads. To assign V/J genes and CDR3, sequences were annotated against IMGT germline references using PyIR, a Python wrapper for IgBLAST v1.9. Reads were removed for weak V/J assignments (E-value above 1e-6), missing CDR3, stop codons, out-of-frame junctions, or ambiguous translated residues. V3J clonotypes were defined by identical inferred V gene, J gene, and CDR3 amino acid sequence. To compute the percentage overlap between repertoires, the number of shared unique clonotypes was divided by the size of the smaller repertoire. Richness of each repertoire was evaluated using RTK rarefaction, the Chao1 estimator, and Recon v2.1 estimates of unobserved clonotypes. OLGA was used to compute generation probabilities for all TCRbeta clonotypes that the gDNA method yielded from a few donors. Not all clones reach the TCRdb copy of this immuneACCESS table, which keeps in-frame sequences only. Checked studies attribute under half of the gap to unresolved V genes and leave the rest unexplained. V, J and clone size reflect that table, while D and trimming were determined from the DNA. The sample data list some 1.1 million clones, and 60% to 80% of these were observed just once. The ten largest clones represent 0.85% to 1% of the sample.

V lost 3 bases and J lost 7 bases; the stretch between them is 18 bases long. Spanning cysteine to phenylalanine, the CDR3 consists of 15 amino acids. The CDR3 DNA has 45 bases and is translated from base 1. CDR1 and CDR2 (MDHEN, SYDVKM) derive from the germline V gene. Recombination joined TRBV28 with TRBJ2-5; the D gene could be TRBD1 or TRBD2, each one agreeing over 6 bases. Sequenced: memory CD4+ T cells from PBMCs. The meaning of the sample's cell subset or site label: CD45RA-negative fraction. The sequence was collected from a man aged 18 to 30 in good health. Some clones in this sample may be carry-over from other donors' samples. The DNA sequence is given as TGTGCCAGCAGTTTTTTGGGAGCCGGAGGGGGGACCCAGTACTTC. The encoded protein is CASSFLGAGGGTQYF.